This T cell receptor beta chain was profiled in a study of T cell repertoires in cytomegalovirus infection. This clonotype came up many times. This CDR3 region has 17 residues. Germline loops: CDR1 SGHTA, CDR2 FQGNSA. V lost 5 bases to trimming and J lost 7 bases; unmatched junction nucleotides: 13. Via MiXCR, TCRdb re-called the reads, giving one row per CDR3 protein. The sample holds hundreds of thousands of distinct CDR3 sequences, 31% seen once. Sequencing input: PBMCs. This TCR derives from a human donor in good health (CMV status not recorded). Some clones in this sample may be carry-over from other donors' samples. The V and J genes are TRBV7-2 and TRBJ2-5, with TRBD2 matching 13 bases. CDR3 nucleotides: TGTGCCAGCAGCCCGACGGGACTAGCGGGGATCCCGGGGACCCAGTACTTC. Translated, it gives CASSPTGLAGIPGTQYF.